This TCR beta chain appears in the sequencing data of a study of shared T cell receptors in the human thymus. Concerning this clone: This specimen includes other DNA sequences encoding the same CDR3.

The repertoire was sequenced with immunoSEQ multiplex PCR; TCRdb's copy has only in-frame clones and lacks some. The sample includes around 730,000 clones, over 75% seen only once; the top ten take under 0.012%. The CDR3 length is 15 residues. The V gene lost 6 bases and the J gene lost 0 bases, with 13 bases spanning the gap. Germline V lookup: CDR1 MRHNA, CDR2 SNTAGT. This sample also belongs to another study, concerning human thymus T cells. Per that study: The people who donated were healthy Finnish babies having corrective surgery for congenital heart defects. Thymic tissue was derived from resections collected during corrective heart surgery. Apparent skewing of V and J gene usage characterized both thymic and blood repertoires. Unrelated individuals reportedly shared highly overlapping thymic TCR repertoires.

The genes are TRBV6-4 and TRBJ2-3; D possibly corresponds to TRBD2 (5 bases). This sequence was found in a girl younger than two with a congenital heart defect. Input material: thymocytes. The CDR3 region has the DNA TGTGCCAGCAGCCTCTCCGGCGGGAGCACAGATACGCAGTATTTT. Translation gives CASSLSGGSTDTQYF.